Listed below are T cell receptor beta chains from one sample, sequenced in a study of T cells expressing NK-cell markers. TCRdb re-called the 5' RACE reads and shows each CDR3 protein once, DNA omitted. The data show more than 250,000 distinct CDR3 sequences, and the top ten clones hold around 0.42%. Material: blood T cells: a sorted CD56 or NKG2C T cell subset, CD4+ or CD8+ T cells, or bulk PBMC T cells (not recorded which). Receptor source: a man between 18 and 29 years old in good health. CDR3s include the opening cysteine and the closing phenylalanine or tryptophan. The order of the fields is V gene, J gene, CDR3 protein.

v_gene: TRBV7-2; j_gene: TRBJ1-1; CDR3aa: CASSYPEGKAFF
v_gene: TRBV7-3; j_gene: TRBJ1-6; CDR3aa: CASSRSINSPLHF
v_gene: TRBV5-1; j_gene: TRBJ2-3; CDR3aa: CASSLSGLQTLDTQYF
v_gene: TRBV20-1; j_gene: TRBJ2-1; CDR3aa: CSARAPGRIYNEQFF
v_gene: TRBV15; j_gene: TRBJ2-2; CDR3aa: CATSKGLKNTGELFF
v_gene: TRBV12-3/TRBV12-4; j_gene: TRBJ2-1; CDR3aa: CASTPPEHREQFF
v_gene: TRBV5-1; j_gene: TRBJ2-5; CDR3aa: CASSLEGPLYQETQYF
v_gene: TRBV23-1; j_gene: TRBJ2-5; CDR3aa: CASTDRATQYF
v_gene: TRBV20-1; j_gene: TRBJ2-5; CDR3aa: CSARFQREGPETQYF
v_gene: TRBV5-1; j_gene: TRBJ1-1; CDR3aa: CASSPGQGVTEAFF
v_gene: TRBV12-3/TRBV12-4; j_gene: TRBJ1-6; CDR3aa: CASSFVWDSPLHF
v_gene: TRBV6-4; j_gene: TRBJ1-2; CDR3aa: CASSEKTGGGYTF
v_gene: TRBV12-3/TRBV12-4; j_gene: TRBJ2-6; CDR3aa: CASSHRGRLTGANVLTF
v_gene: TRBV7-9; j_gene: TRBJ2-1; CDR3aa: CASSSSEGLAGVNEQFF
v_gene: TRBV14; j_gene: TRBJ2-2; CDR3aa: CASSQDLWDRGFTGELFF
v_gene: TRBV20-1; j_gene: TRBJ2-1; CDR3aa: CSARETGSHVQFF
v_gene: TRBV10-3; j_gene: TRBJ2-7; CDR3aa: CAIRDRGTYEQYF
v_gene: TRBV5-1; j_gene: TRBJ2-1; CDR3aa: CASSGTGRNYNEQFF
v_gene: TRBV6-5; j_gene: TRBJ2-2; CDR3aa: CASGIVGITGELFF
v_gene: TRBV6-6; j_gene: TRBJ2-6; CDR3aa: CASSYGANVLTF
v_gene: TRBV7-2; j_gene: TRBJ2-7; CDR3aa: CASSLVGGQGAYEQYF
v_gene: TRBV7-6; j_gene: TRBJ2-3; CDR3aa: CASSAPVDTQYF
v_gene: TRBV27; j_gene: TRBJ2-2; CDR3aa: CASGFAGELFF
v_gene: TRBV5-4; j_gene: TRBJ2-2; CDR3aa: CASSPRLVNTGELFF
v_gene: TRBV5-1; j_gene: TRBJ2-1; CDR3aa: CASSFQTSSEQFF
v_gene: TRBV29-1; j_gene: TRBJ2-7; CDR3aa: CSVEDGTLNWQYF
v_gene: TRBV4-1; j_gene: TRBJ1-3; CDR3aa: CASSPHDTSGNTIYF
v_gene: TRBV5-1; j_gene: TRBJ2-1; CDR3aa: CASRRTGTGLYNEQFF
v_gene: TRBV28; j_gene: TRBJ1-5; CDR3aa: CASRTGQLDQPQHF
v_gene: TRBV11-2; j_gene: TRBJ2-1; CDR3aa: CASSLVTSGRSEQFF
v_gene: TRBV6-2/TRBV6-3; j_gene: TRBJ2-2; CDR3aa: CASSRQPPGGANTGELFF
v_gene: TRBV20-1; j_gene: TRBJ2-2; CDR3aa: CSARDGTTGGTGELFF
v_gene: TRBV6-1; j_gene: TRBJ1-3; CDR3aa: CASSTAGTRGNTIYF
v_gene: TRBV2; j_gene: TRBJ1-3; CDR3aa: CASRLQGFGNTIYF
v_gene: TRBV25-1; j_gene: TRBJ2-2; CDR3aa: CASSESRGGAGELFF
v_gene: TRBV12-3/TRBV12-4; j_gene: TRBJ1-1; CDR3aa: CASRLPNQGRTEAFF
v_gene: TRBV28; j_gene: TRBJ2-4; CDR3aa: CASSLISGQGNIQYF